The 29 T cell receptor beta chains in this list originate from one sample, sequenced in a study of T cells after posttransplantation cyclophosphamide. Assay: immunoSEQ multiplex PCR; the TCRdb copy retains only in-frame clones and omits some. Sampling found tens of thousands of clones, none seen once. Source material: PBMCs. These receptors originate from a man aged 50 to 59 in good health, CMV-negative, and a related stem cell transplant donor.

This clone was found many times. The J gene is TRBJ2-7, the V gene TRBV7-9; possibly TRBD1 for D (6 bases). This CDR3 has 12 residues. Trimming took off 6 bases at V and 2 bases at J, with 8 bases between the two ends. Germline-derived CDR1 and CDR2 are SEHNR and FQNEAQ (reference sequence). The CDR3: CASRQGPYEQYF. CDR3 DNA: TGTGCCAGCAGACAGGGCCCCTACGAGCAGTACTTC.

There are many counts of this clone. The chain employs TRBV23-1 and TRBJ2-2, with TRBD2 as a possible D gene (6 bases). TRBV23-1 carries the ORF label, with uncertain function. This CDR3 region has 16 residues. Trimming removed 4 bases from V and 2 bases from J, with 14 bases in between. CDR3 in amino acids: CASSLFRDSNTGELFF. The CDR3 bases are TGCGCCAGCAGTCTTTTTCGGGACTCAAACACCGGGGAGCTGTTTTTT.

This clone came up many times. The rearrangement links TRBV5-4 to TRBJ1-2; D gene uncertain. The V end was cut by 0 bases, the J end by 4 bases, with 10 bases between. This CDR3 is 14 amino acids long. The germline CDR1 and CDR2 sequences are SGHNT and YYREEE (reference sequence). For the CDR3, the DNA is TGTGCCAGCAGCTTGGAACACCGGGGCTATGGCTACACCTTC. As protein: CASSLEHRGYGYTF.

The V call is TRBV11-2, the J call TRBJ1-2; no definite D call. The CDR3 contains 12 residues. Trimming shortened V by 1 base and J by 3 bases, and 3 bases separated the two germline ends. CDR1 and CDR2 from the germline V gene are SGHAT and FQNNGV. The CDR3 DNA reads TGTGCCAGCAGCTTAGCAGACTATGGCTACACCTTC. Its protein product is CASSLADYGYTF. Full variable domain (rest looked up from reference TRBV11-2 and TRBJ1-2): EAGVAQSPRYKIIEKRQSVAFWCNPISGHATLYWYQQILGQGPKLLIQFQNNGVVDDSQLPKDRFSAERLKGVDSTLKIQPAKLEDSAVYLCASSLADYGYTFGSGTRLTVV.

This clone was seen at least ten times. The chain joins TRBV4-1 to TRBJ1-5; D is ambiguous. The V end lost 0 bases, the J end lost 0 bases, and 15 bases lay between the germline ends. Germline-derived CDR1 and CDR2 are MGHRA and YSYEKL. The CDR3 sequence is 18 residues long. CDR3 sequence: CASSQDGPGFNSNQPQHF. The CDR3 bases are TGCGCCAGCAGCCAAGATGGCCCGGGATTTAATAGCAATCAGCCCCAGCATTTT.

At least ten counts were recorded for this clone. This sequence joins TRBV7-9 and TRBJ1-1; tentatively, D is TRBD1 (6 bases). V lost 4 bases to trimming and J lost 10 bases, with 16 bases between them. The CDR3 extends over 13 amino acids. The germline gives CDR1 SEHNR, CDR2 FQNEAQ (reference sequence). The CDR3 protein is CASSWKGGAGAFF. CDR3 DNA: TGTGCCAGCAGCTGGAAGGGGGGGGCGGGAGCTTTCTTT.

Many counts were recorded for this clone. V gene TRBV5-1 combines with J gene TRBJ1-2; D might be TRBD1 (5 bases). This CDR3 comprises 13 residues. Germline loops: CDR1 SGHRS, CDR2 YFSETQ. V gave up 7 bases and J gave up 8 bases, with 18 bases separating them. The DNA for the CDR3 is TGCGCCAGCCGTTTATTTGCAGGGTCGGGCTACACCTTC. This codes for CASRLFAGSGYTF.

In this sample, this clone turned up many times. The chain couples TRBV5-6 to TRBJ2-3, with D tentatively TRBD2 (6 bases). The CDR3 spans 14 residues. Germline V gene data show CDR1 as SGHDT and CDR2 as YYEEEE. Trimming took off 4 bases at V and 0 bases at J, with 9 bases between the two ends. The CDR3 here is CASSAGTSTDTQYF. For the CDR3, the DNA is TGTGCCAGCAGCGCCGGGACTAGCACAGATACGCAGTATTTT. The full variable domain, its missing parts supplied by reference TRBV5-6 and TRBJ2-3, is DAGVTQSPTHLIKTRGQQVTLRCSPKSGHDTVSWYQQALGQGPQFIFQYYEEEERQRGNFPDRFSGHQFPNYSSELNVNALLLGDSALYLCASSAGTSTDTQYFGPGTRLTVL.

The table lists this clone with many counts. The CDR3 loop reads CASRINGGGSAFF. The CDR3 coding sequence is TGTGCCAGCAGAATAAACGGGGGGGGATCGGCTTTCTTT. This chain connects TRBV7-2 to TRBJ1-1, with D possibly TRBD1 on 5 matching bases. The CDR3 is 13 amino acids. V gave up 6 bases and J gave up 11 bases, with 19 bases separating them. Per germline, CDR1 SGHTA and CDR2 FQGNSA.

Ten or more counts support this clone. CDR3 region: CASSLGTGISQPQHF. DNA of the CDR3: TGCGCCAGCAGCTTGGGGACAGGAATATCTCAGCCCCAGCATTTT. V and J are TRBV5-1 and TRBJ1-5; 7 nucleotides line up with TRBD1. CDR1 SGHRS and CDR2 YFSETQ come from the germline V gene. V shed 0 bases, J shed 6 bases, and the junction held 6 bases outside the gene matches. The CDR3 totals 15 residues.

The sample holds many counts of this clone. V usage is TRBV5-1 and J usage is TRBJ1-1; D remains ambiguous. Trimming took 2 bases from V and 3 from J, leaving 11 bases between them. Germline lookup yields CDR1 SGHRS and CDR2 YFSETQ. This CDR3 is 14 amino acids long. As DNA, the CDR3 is TGCGCCAGCAGCTTTGTTGGAGGTGACACTGAAGCTTTCTTT. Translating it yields CASSFVGGDTEAFF.

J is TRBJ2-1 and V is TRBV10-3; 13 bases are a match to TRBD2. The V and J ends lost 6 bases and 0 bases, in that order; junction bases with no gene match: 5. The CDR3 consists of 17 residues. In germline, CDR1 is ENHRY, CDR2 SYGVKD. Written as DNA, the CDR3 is TGTGCCATCAGCGGGACTAGCGGGGCGACCTCCTACAATGAGCAGTTCTTC. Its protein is CAISGTSGATSYNEQFF.

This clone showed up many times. CDR3 region: CASSIRVRETQYF. Written as DNA, the CDR3 is TGTGCCAGCAGTATCAGGGTGCGTGAGACCCAGTACTTC. The V and J genes are TRBV27 and TRBJ2-5, with D perhaps matching TRBD1 (5 bases). The ends were cut back, 5 bases at V and 5 bases at J, with 12 bases in the middle. The length of the CDR3 is 13 residues. Germline lookup yields CDR1 MNHEY and CDR2 SMNVEV (reference sequence).

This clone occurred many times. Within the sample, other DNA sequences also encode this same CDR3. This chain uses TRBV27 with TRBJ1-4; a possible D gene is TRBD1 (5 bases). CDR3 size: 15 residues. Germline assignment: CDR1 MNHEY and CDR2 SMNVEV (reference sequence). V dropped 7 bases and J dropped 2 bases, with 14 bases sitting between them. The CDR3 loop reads CASTKLPGTNEKLFF. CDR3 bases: TGTGCCAGCACTAAGTTGCCAGGGACTAATGAAAAACTGTTTTTT.

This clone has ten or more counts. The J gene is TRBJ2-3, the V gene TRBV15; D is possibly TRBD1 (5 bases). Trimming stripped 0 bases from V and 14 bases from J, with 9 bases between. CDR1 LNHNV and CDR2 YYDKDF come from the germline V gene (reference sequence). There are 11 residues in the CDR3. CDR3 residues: CATSRETAWYF. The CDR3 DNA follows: TGTGCCACCAGCAGAGAGACAGCCTGGTATTTT.

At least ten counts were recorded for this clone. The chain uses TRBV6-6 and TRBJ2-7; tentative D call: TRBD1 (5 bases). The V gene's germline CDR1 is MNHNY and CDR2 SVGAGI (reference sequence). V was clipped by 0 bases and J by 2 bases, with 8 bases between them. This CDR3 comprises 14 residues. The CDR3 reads CASSYSTGTYEQYF. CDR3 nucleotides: TGTGCCAGCAGTTACTCTACAGGAACCTACGAGCAGTACTTC.

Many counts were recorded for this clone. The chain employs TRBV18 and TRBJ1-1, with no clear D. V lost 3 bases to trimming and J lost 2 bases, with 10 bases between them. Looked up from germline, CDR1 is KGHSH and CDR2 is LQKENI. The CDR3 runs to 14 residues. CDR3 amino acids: CASSPSIGNTEAFF. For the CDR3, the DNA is TGTGCCAGCTCACCCTCGATTGGCAACACTGAAGCTTTCTTT.

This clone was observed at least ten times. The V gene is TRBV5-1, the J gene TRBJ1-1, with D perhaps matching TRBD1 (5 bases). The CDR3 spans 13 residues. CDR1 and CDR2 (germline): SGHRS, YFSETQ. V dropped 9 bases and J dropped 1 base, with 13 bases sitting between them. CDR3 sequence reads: CATKTAKNTEAFF. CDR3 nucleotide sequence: TGCGCCACCAAGACAGCCAAGAACACTGAAGCTTTCTTT.

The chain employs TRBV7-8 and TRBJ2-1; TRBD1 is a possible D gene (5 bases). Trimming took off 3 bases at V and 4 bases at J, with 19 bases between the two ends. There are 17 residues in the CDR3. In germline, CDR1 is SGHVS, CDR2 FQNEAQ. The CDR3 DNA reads TGTGCCAGCAGCTTGGGGCAGGCTAGGCAGAGTTACAATGAGCAGTTCTTC. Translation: CASSLGQARQSYNEQFF.

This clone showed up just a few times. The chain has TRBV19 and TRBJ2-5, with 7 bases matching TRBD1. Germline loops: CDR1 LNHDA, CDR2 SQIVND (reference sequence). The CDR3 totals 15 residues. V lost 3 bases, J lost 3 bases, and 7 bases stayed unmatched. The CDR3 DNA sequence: TGTGCCAGTAGTATCGAGGGCCAGGGGGAAGAGACCCAGTACTTC. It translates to CASSIEGQGEETQYF.

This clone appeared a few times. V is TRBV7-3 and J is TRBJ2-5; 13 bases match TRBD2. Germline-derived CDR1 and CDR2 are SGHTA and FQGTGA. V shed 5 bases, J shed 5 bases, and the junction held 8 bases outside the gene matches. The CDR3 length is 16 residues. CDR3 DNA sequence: TGTGCCAGCAGCCCAACTAGCGGGAGGGCCAGTGAGACCCAGTACTTC. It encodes CASSPTSGRASETQYF.

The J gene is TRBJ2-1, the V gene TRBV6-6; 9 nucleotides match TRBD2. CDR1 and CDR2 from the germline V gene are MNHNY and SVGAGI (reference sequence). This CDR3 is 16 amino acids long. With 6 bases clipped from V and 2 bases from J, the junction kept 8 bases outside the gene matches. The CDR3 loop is CASRLPTSGPYNEQFF. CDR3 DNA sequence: TGTGCCAGCAGACTACCGACTAGCGGACCCTACAATGAGCAGTTCTTC.

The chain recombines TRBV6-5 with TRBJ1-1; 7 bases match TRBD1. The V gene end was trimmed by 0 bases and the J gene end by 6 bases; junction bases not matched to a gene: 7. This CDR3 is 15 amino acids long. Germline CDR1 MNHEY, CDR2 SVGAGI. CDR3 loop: CASSYSTGLGSEAFF. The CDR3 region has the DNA TGTGCCAGCAGTTACTCGACAGGGTTGGGGTCTGAAGCTTTCTTT.

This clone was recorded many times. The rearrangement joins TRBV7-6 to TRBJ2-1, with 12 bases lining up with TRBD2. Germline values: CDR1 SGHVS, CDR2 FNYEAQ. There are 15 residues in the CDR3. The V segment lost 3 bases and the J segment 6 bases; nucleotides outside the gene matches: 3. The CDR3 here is CASSLGLAGGNEQFF. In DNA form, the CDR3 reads TGTGCCAGCAGCTTGGGACTAGCGGGCGGCAATGAGCAGTTCTTC.

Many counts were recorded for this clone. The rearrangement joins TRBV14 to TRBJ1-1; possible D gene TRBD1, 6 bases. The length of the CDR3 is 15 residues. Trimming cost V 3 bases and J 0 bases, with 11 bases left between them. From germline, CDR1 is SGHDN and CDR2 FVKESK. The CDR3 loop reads CASSHRTAVNTEAFF. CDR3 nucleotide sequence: TGTGCCAGCAGCCATAGGACAGCAGTGAACACTGAAGCTTTCTTT.

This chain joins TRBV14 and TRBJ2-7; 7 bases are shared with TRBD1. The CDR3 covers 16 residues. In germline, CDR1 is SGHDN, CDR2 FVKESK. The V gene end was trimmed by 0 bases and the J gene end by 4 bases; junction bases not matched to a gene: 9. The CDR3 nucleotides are TGTGCCAGCAGCCAAGATTACAGGGGTGGTGGGTACGAGCAGTACTTC. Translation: CASSQDYRGGGYEQYF. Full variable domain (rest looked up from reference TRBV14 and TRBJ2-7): EAGVTQFPSHSVIEKGQTVTLRCDPISGHDNLYWYRRVMGKEIKFLLHFVKESKQDESGMPNNRFLAERTGGTYSTLKVQPAELEDSGVYFCASSQDYRGGGYEQYFGPGTRLTVT.

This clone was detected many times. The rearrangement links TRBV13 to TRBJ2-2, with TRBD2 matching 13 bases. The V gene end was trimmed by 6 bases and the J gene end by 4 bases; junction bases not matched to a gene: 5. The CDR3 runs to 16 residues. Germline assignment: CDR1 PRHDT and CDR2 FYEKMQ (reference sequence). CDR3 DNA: TGTGCCAGCAGTCATGGACTAGCGGGGGCCACCGGGGAGCTGTTTTTT. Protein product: CASSHGLAGATGELFF.

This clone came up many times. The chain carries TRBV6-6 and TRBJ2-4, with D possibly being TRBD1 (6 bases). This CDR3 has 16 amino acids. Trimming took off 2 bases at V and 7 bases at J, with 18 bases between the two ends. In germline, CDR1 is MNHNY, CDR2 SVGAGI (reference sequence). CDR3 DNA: TGTGCCAGCAGTTACACCGGGACGGCTAGGGGGAACATTCAGTACTTC. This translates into CASSYTGTARGNIQYF.

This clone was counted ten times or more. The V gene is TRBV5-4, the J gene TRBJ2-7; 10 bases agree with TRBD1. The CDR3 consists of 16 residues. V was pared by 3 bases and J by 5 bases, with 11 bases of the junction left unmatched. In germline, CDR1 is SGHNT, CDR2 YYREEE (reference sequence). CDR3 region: CASSSQTGGKFNEQYF. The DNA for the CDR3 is TGTGCCAGCAGCTCCCAGACAGGGGGCAAATTTAACGAGCAGTACTTC.